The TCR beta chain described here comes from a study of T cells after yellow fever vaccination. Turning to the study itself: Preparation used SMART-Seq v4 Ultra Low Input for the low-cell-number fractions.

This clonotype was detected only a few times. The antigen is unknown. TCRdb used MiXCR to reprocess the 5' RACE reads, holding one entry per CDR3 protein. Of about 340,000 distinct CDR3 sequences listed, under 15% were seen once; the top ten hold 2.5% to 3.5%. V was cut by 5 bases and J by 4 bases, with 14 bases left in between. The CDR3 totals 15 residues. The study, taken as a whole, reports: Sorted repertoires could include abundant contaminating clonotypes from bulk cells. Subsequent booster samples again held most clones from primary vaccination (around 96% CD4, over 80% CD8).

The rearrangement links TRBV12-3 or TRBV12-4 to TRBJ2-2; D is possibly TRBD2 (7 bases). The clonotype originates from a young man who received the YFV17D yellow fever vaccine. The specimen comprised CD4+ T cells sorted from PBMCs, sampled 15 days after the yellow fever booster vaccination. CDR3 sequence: CASSGGGSGTGELFF. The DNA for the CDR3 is TGTGCCAGCAGTGGGGGGGGCTCCGGCACCGGGGAGCTGTTTTTT.